Listed below are T cell receptor beta chains from one sample, sequenced in a study of blood T cell repertoires in COVID-19. Profiled with immunoSEQ multiplex PCR; TCRdb holds only in-frame clones, not every one. The sample holds hundreds of thousands of clones, approximately 85% seen once. Specimen: peripheral blood. The origin of the receptors is a man aged 50-60 years with COVID-19, enrolled during active disease. The CDR3 runs from the conserved cysteine through the conserved F or W. A D gene is named only where the DNA matches it firmly. The listing skips clone size in some rows; elsewhere it reads once, few, many or a size class.

TRBJ1-3,NA,TRBV30,NA,TGTGCCTGGAGTGTAGAGGTCGGAAACACCATATATTTT,CAWSVEVGNTIYF
TRBJ1-3,NA,TRBV11-2,NA,TGTGCCAGCGGAGTCTGGGCTGGAAACACCATATATTTT,CASGVWAGNTIYF
TRBJ2-3,TRBD2,TRBV5-4,NA,TGTGCCAGCAGCTTTGCCGAGCGGGGACGAACCCCAGATACGCAGTATTTT,CASSFAERGRTPDTQYF
TRBJ2-2,TRBD1,TRBV13,NA,TGTGCCAGCTCTCCAATTTCCGGGACAGGGGGAGATTCCGGGGAGCTGTTTTTT,CASSPISGTGGDSGELFF
TRBJ1-1,NA,TRBV6-5,NA,TGTGCCAGCAGCCATGACGCGGGGGGAGCTTTCTTT,CASSHDAGGAFF
TRBJ2-7,TRBD2,TRBV6-5,NA,TGTGCCAGCAGCAAACTAGCGGGGAGGGAGCAGTACTTC,CASSKLAGREQYF
TRBJ2-5,NA,TRBV21-1,NA,TGTGCCAGCAGCAAAGTACGGAGCTCGATCGGGCAAGAGACCCAGTACTTC,CASSKVRSSIGQETQYF
TRBJ2-2,TRBD1,TRBV18,few,TGTGCCAGCTCACACCGGGACAGGGGGCACGCGGACACCGGGGAGCTGTTTTTT,CASSHRDRGHADTGELFF
TRBJ2-3,TRBD1,TRBV4-1,many,TGCGCCAGCAGCCAAGGTACAGGGGACACAGATACGCAGTATTTT,CASSQGTGDTDTQYF
TRBJ2-3,TRBD2,TRBV13,once,TGTGCCAGCACGGGAGCGGGGGGCTGGGGGGATACGCAGTATTTT,CASTGAGGWGDTQYF
TRBJ2-7,TRBD2,TRBV7-9,NA,TGTGCCAGCAGGGCCTCAGCGGGGCTGTCCTACGAGCAGTACTTC,CASRASAGLSYEQYF
TRBJ1-2,NA,TRBV2,NA,TGTGCCAGCAGTGAAGCGAGGCGGGGATCCAAGGCCTTC,CASSEARRGSKAF
TRBJ2-3,TRBD2,TRBV2,once,TGTGCCAGCAGTGAAGGTCTAGCGGGGAGAGATACGCAGTATTTT,CASSEGLAGRDTQYF
TRBJ2-7,TRBD1,TRBV2,few,TGTGCCAGCCTAAGACAGGGAAGCTCCTACGAGCAGTACTTC,CASLRQGSSYEQYF
TRBJ1-4,TRBD1,TRBV19,NA,TGTGCCAGTAGTATCCAGGGGGCAACTAATGAAAAACTGTTTTTT,CASSIQGATNEKLFF
TRBJ1-1,NA,TRBV5-4,NA,TGTGCCAGCAGCTTGGGTGGCAATACGAACACTGAAGCTTTCTTT,CASSLGGNTNTEAFF
TRBJ1-1,NA,TRBV7-9,NA,TGTGCCAGCAGCTTAGAGGGGTTGAAGAACACTGAAGCTTTCTTT,CASSLEGLKNTEAFF
TRBJ2-1,TRBD2,TRBV7-3,NA,TGTGCCAGCAGCTCGGGGGGCTCCTACAATGAGCAGTTCTTC,CASSSGGSYNEQFF
TRBJ2-1,NA,TRBV5-5,once,TGTGCCAGCAGCTTGGGCGGTTCTCGAAAGGATGAGCAGTTCTTC,CASSLGGSRKDEQFF
TRBJ2-7,NA,TRBV5-6,NA,TGTGCCAGCAGCTTGGCTAGTAACTACGAGCAGTACTTC,CASSLASNYEQYF
TRBJ1-5,NA,TRBV6-1,NA,TGTGCCAGCAGTGAAGATTTTGGGGGGAGTCAGCCCCAGCATTTT,CASSEDFGGSQPQHF
TRBJ1-5,NA,TRBV4-2,NA,TGTGCCAGCAGCCAAGAATGGACTCGCGGGGTTCAGCCCCAGCATTTT,CASSQEWTRGVQPQHF
TRBJ2-7,TRBD1,TRBV28,NA,TGTGCCAGCGGAAAACAGGGGTTAGGGCAGTACTTC,CASGKQGLGQYF
TRBJ1-6,TRBD1,TRBV5-1,NA,TGCGCCAGCAGCTTGCTCCCGGGACAGGGTGGTAATTCACCCCTCCACTTT,CASSLLPGQGGNSPLHF
TRBJ2-2,TRBD1,TRBV2,few,TGTGCCAGCGAACCCGGCGACAGGGACACCGGGGAGCTGTTTTTT,CASEPGDRDTGELFF
TRBJ2-3,TRBD2,TRBV7-2,NA,TGTGCCAGCAGCTTAAGCGGGGGGGTGGATACGCAGTATTTT,CASSLSGGVDTQYF
TRBJ2-7,TRBD2,TRBV2,NA,TGTGCCAGCTCTAGCGGGGGCTACGAGCAGTACTTC,CASSSGGYEQYF
TRBJ1-2,NA,TRBV19,once,TGTGCCAGTAGTACCCCGGGGGAATCTGGCTACACCTTC,CASSTPGESGYTF
TRBJ2-7,NA,TRBV27,many,TGTGCCAGCAGTCCCTACCACGAGGGTCCCTACGAGCAGTACTTC,CASSPYHEGPYEQYF
TRBJ1-4,NA,TRBV4-1,NA,TGCGCCAGCAGCCAAGATCCGGGAGAAGCAACTAATGAAAAACTGTTTTTT,CASSQDPGEATNEKLFF
TRBJ2-2,NA,TRBV7-3,NA,TGTGCCAGCAGCTCGGGACAACCTACCGGGGAGCTGTTTTTT,CASSSGQPTGELFF
TRBJ2-2,TRBD2,TRBV27,NA,TGTGCCAGCAGTTTATCGACTAGCGGGGGGACGGTCACCGGGGAGCTGTTTTTT,CASSLSTSGGTVTGELFF
TRBJ2-3,NA,TRBV30,NA,TGTGCCTGGAGTGTACGAGTTGCAGATACGCAGTATTTT,CAWSVRVADTQYF
TRBJ1-2,NA,TRBV19,NA,TGTGCCAGTAATACAGGGCGGAACTATGGCTACACCTTC,CASNTGRNYGYTF
TRBJ2-7,TRBD2,TRBV9,NA,TGTGCCAGCAGCGTAGCGGCTAGCGGGGGGTTCTACGAGCAGTACTTC,CASSVAASGGFYEQYF
TRBJ1-4,NA,TRBV28,NA,TGTGCCAGCAGTCCTTGGTCCTCAGCAGGAAAACTGTTTTTT,CASSPWSSAGKLFF
TRBJ1-2,TRBD1,TRBV10-3,NA,TGTGCCATCAGACTTGAGACAGGGTCCAATGGCTACACCTTC,CAIRLETGSNGYTF